This T cell receptor beta chain originates from a study of shared clonotypes between healthy human individuals. General study results and limits: Non-shared clonotypes were found to have lower generation probabilities than the clonotypes that were shared by all four of the sorted-subset donors.

With regard to this clone: Its antigen is undetermined.

Selected positively for CCR7 and CD45RO-negative, naive CD8 cells excluded terminally differentiated effector memory CD45RA+ cells. V lost 3 bases, J lost 3 bases, and 9 bases lay in between. This CDR3 spans 14 amino acids. CDR1 and CDR2 from the germline V gene are PRHDT and FYEKMQ (reference sequence). The table came from immunoSEQ multiplex PCR; TCRdb's copy has only in-frame clones and leaves some out. The sample yields 500,000 to 700,000 clones, approximately 96% seen once. The sequencing input was naive CD8+ T cells sorted from blood. The sequence was obtained from a woman in her 30s in good health. V usage is TRBV13 and J usage is TRBJ1-3; weak D call: TRBD1 (5 bases). The CDR3 bases are TGTGCCAGCAGCTTGGGCAGGGTTGGAAACACCATATATTTT. Its protein product is CASSLGRVGNTIYF.